These T cell receptor beta chains were read from a single sample in a study of cytomegalovirus exposure and HLA in healthy donors. The repertoire was sequenced with immunoSEQ multiplex PCR; TCRdb's copy has only in-frame clones and lacks some. The profile shows 150,000 to 200,000 clones, around 81% of them singletons. Sequencing input: PBMCs. The receptors come from a woman aged 25 to 39 in good health and CMV-seronegative. Both conserved end residues are part of each CDR3. D genes are given only for firm matches. For some rows the clone size is stated as once, few or many, or as a class when expanded; others skip it.

V	D	J	size	CDR3	DNA
TRBV5-1	TRBD2	TRBJ2-7	.	CASSLGGLAYEQYF	TGCGCCAGCAGCTTGGGGGGACTAGCCTACGAGCAGTACTTC
TRBV13	TRBD1	TRBJ2-6	.	CASSLRTGSSGANVLTF	TGTGCCAGCAGCTTAAGGACAGGAAGCTCTGGGGCCAACGTCCTGACTTTC
TRBV19	TRBD1	TRBJ1-5	.	CASIPGQGTAQHF	TGTGCCAGTATCCCGGGACAGGGAACAGCCCAGCATTTT
TRBV15	TRBD1	TRBJ2-1	.	CATSRGTGGYEQFF	TGTGCCACCAGCAGAGGAACAGGGGGCTATGAGCAGTTCTTC
TRBV18	.	TRBJ2-1	.	CASSPPNLGVDSYNEQFF	TGTGCCAGCTCACCACCTAACCTAGGGGTGGACTCCTACAATGAGCAGTTCTTC
TRBV6-1	TRBD1	TRBJ2-3	.	CASRWRGGGWFF	TGTGCCAGCAGGTGGCGAGGGGGCGGCTGGTTTTTT
TRBV7-2	.	TRBJ1-1	few	CASTTLGSYSEAFF	TGTGCCAGCACCACCCTGGGCAGTTACTCTGAAGCTTTCTTT
TRBV29-1	TRBD2	TRBJ2-1	.	CSVERLAGGGRRGGEQFF	TGCAGCGTTGAGCGGCTAGCGGGAGGTGGGAGGCGGGGAGGCGAGCAGTTCTTC
TRBV18	.	TRBJ2-3	.	CASSSPQGDTQYF	TGTGCCAGCTCATCGCCTCAGGGGGATACGCAGTATTTT
TRBV7-9	.	TRBJ1-2	.	CASSLLGGRYGYTF	TGTGCCAGCAGCTTATTGGGAGGACGCTATGGCTACACCTTC
TRBV7-7	TRBD1	TRBJ2-1	.	CASSLTGGRFCEQFF	TGTGCTAGCAGCTTGACAGGGGGCCGGTTTTGTGAGCAGTTCTTC
TRBV11-2	.	TRBJ2-1	few	CASSPAEAKRDEQFF	TGTGCCAGCAGCCCCGCGGAGGCCAAACGGGATGAGCAGTTCTTC
TRBV5-4	.	TRBJ2-6	.	CASSLFSRGGSGANGLTF	TGTGCCAGCAGCTTGTTTTCCAGGGGCGGCTCTGGGGCCAACGGCCTGACTTTC
TRBV10-2	TRBD2	TRBJ2-1	once	CASSGSGGGAYNEQFF	TGCGCCAGCAGTGGGTCAGGCGGGGGTGCCTACAATGAGCAGTTCTTC
TRBV18	TRBD1	TRBJ1-3	.	CASSSNRGSGNTIYF	TGTGCCAGCTCATCGAACAGGGGCTCTGGAAACACCATATATTTT
TRBV6-5	TRBD1	TRBJ2-7	few	CASSPGQGIYEQYF	TGTGCCAGCAGCCCGGGACAGGGGATTTACGAGCAGTACTTC
TRBV4-1	.	TRBJ1-6	.	CASSQVAGRSDSPLHF	TGCGCCAGCAGCCAAGTTGCGGGACGCTCGGATTCACCCCTCCACTTT
TRBV7-4	.	TRBJ2-1	.	CASSLNPAGGRGEQFF	TGTGCCAGCAGCTTAAACCCCGCGGGCGGGCGAGGCGAGCAGTTCTTC
TRBV28	.	TRBJ1-5	few	CASSMIQSNQPQHF	TGTGCCAGCAGTATGATCCAGAGCAATCAGCCCCAGCATTTT
TRBV9	TRBD1	TRBJ1-5	once	CASSKTGFSNQPQHF	TGTGCCAGCAGCAAGACAGGGTTTAGCAATCAGCCCCAGCATTTT
TRBV7-9	.	TRBJ1-6	.	CSSRPDSPPLHF	TGTTCCAGCAGGCCTGACAGTCCACCCCTCCACTTT
TRBV5-1	TRBD1	TRBJ1-4	.	CASSQGQGGTNEKLFF	TGCGCCAGCAGCCAGGGACAGGGGGGAACTAATGAAAAACTGTTTTTT
TRBV5-8	TRBD1	TRBJ1-1	few	CASSLTGATEAFF	TGTGCCAGCAGCTTAACAGGGGCCACTGAAGCTTTCTTT
TRBV14	.	TRBJ2-5	.	CASSQDPTPGDLQETQYF	TGTGCCAGCAGCCAAGACCCGACCCCAGGGGACCTCCAAGAGACCCAGTACTTC
TRBV14	.	TRBJ2-5	.	CASSQTWGVLGQETQYF	TGTGCCAGCAGCCAAACCTGGGGGGTTTTGGGCCAAGAGACCCAGTACTTC
TRBV12-2	.	TRBJ1-2	.	CASRGQGEQFYGYTF	TGTGCAAGTCGGGGACAGGGGGAACAATTCTATGGCTACACCTTC